This TCR beta chain was identified in a study of shared clonotypes between healthy human individuals (dated by TCRdb to between 2020 and 2021). At the level of the whole study: The cohort included three men and a couple of women between 18 and 49 years of age. For each donor, CD4 naive and CD4 memory were each given three plates, CD8 naive was given two plates, and CD8 memory was given one plate. To estimate repertoire size and how much clonotypes are shared between individuals, the study performed deep sequencing of blood TCR repertoires from a few healthy adults. To increase sequencing depth and limit assay-specific biases, different laboratories used diverse techniques to prepare libraries and sequence TCR repertoires. Leukapheresis yielded between about 0.85 and 10 billion PBMCs per donor.

The donors were healthy, HIV-negative adults who had no recently reported acute infections or vaccinations. All donors were Caucasian adults living in Nashville, Tennessee, USA. CD4+ T cells were enriched by magnetic negative selection; naive cells were then positively selected on CD45RA, and the negative fraction formed the memory subset. Blood was collected by leukapheresis, and PBMCs were isolated by Ficoll-Histopaque density gradient centrifugation and then cryopreserved in liquid nitrogen vapor phase. Purity and quantity of every magnetically sorted T cell population were checked by analytical flow cytometry. Each sorted fraction had its genomic DNA isolated and then quantified by UV absorbance on a Nanodrop 2000c. Including cysteine and phenylalanine, the CDR3 has 12 amino acids. Only the CDR3 DNA is retained, 36 bases long and in frame from the first base. Germline trimming amounts to 7 bases on V and 7 bases on J, with 6 as the count of junction bases outside the gene matches. CDR1 and CDR2 are read off the germline V gene (reference sequence) as MNHNY and SVGAGI.

Using the deep immunoSEQ assay, multiplex PCR amplified TCR CDR3 regions from genomic DNA. Genomic DNA extracted from each cell subset was distributed evenly over all wells of several immunoSEQ 96-well plates, and each plate served as one replicate. For sorted subsets, approximately 190 ng of genomic DNA, equivalent to roughly 33,000 T cell genomes, went into each replicate PCR. The purified libraries were quantified using a Qubit 3.0 fluorometer, sized with a Bioanalyzer 2100, and then quantified again using the KAPA Library Quantification kit. Every immunoSEQ 96-well plate was sequenced on a dedicated single-read 150-cycle Illumina NextSeq 550 flow cell. From the authors' description of their analysis: Because only junctional sequences without quality scores were contained in the immunoSEQ output, filtering matching that applied to full-length reads could not be performed. Sequences were annotated with PyIR, a Python wrapper for IgBLAST v1.9, using IMGT germline references to assign V/J genes and CDR3. Reads were removed for weak V/J assignments (E-value above 1e-6), missing CDR3, stop codons, out-of-frame junctions, or ambiguous translated residues. V3J clonotypes were defined as sequences sharing an identical inferred V gene, J gene, and CDR3 amino acid sequence. Percentage overlap between repertoires was computed as shared unique clonotypes divided by the size of the smaller repertoire. RTK rarefaction, the Chao1 estimator, and Recon v2.1 estimates of unobserved clonotypes were used to assess repertoire richness. Generation probabilities for all TCRbeta clonotypes obtained by the gDNA method from a handful of donors were computed using OLGA. What TCRdb holds here is the immuneACCESS table cut down to in-frame rearrangements. Part of the clones is not present; checked against another copy, under half of the missing clones reflect an unresolved V gene, and the others are unexplained. Clone size and V and J calls were adopted from that table, with D and trimming inferred from the DNA. For this sample there are 2 million to 3 million clones; approximately 93% appear just once. The ten largest clones capture about 0.38% of the sample.

A note on this clone: Its antigen remains unidentified. No much larger clonotype is one base removed from it; base qualities were not supplied.

The investigation overall reported the following: Based on pairwise subsampling, the degree of clonotype sharing among donors was expected to be affected by sequencing depth. Only blood was sampled, and tissue TCR repertoires likely differ from those in blood. The small number of donors limited the genetic and exposure-history diversity represented. Rarefaction of sorted-subset datasets indicated incomplete sequencing despite the large sequencing depth. Estimated clonotype richness was generally larger for naive than for memory subsets. Higher generation probabilities were observed for clonotypes shared by all four sorted-subset donors than for non-shared clonotypes. Sharing across a few donors was observed for around 5% of naive CD4, about 4% of naive CD8, over 2% of memory CD4, and 0.4% of memory CD8 clonotypes.

The sample was naive CD4+ T cells from PBMCs. Taken with the paper, the label for cell subset or site translates to: CD45RA+ positively selected. The V and J genes are TRBV6-6 and TRBJ1-1; 7 central nucleotides agree with TRBD1. The sequence was collected from a man between 18 and 35 years old in good health. Some clones in this sample may be carry-over from other donors' samples. The sequenced DNA: TGTGCCAGCACCCGGAGGGACAGTGAAGCTTTCTTT. It encodes CASTRRDSEAFF.